This T cell receptor (beta chain) derives from a study of cytomegalovirus exposure and HLA in healthy donors. This clone was seen many times. Produced via immunoSEQ multiplex PCR; TCRdb's table is partial and in-frame only. Of under 200,000 clones in the sample, less than 90% were seen once. In germline, CDR1 is SEHNR, CDR2 FQNEAQ (reference sequence). CDR3 size: 15 residues. Trimming removed 5 bases from V and 7 bases from J; junction bases left unmatched: 10. The chain has TRBV7-9 and TRBJ1-4, with 7 bases aligning to TRBD1. This receptor was taken from a woman aged 18-30 years in good health and CMV-seronegative. Sequencing input: PBMCs. Here the CDR3 DNA reads TGTGCCAGCAGCCCAAAGGGGGCGCTGGGTGAAAAACTGTTTTTT. Amino acid sequence: CASSPKGALGEKLFF.